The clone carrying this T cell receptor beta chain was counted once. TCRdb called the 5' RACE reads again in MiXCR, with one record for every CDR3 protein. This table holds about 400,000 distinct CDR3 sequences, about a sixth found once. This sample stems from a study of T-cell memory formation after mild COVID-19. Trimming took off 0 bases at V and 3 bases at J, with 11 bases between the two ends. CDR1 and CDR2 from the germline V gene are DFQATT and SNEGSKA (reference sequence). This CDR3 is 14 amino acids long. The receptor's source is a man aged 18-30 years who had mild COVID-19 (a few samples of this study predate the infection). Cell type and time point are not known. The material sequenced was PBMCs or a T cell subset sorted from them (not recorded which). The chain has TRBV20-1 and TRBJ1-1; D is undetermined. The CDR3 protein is CSARDPLTHTEAFF. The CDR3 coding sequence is TGCAGTGCTAGAGATCCTCTGACCCACACTGAAGCTTTCTTT.